These 10 T cell receptor beta chains were all obtained from the same sample, sequenced in a study of cytomegalovirus exposure and HLA in healthy donors. Produced via immunoSEQ multiplex PCR; TCRdb's table is partial and in-frame only. In the table there are some 170,000 clones, just under 90% of which are singletons. What was sequenced was PBMCs. These receptors came from a woman younger than 45 in good health and CMV-seronegative.

The chain links TRBV7-9 to TRBJ2-1; TRBD2 matches 9 bases. With V trimmed by 5 bases and J by 8 bases, 13 bases remained unmatched. Germline CDR1 is SEHNR and CDR2 is FQNEAQ (reference sequence). The CDR3 extends over 16 amino acids. In DNA form, the CDR3 reads TGTGCCAGCAGCCGACTAGCGGTACCCCAGTACGATGAGCAGTTCTTC. Its protein is CASSRLAVPQYDEQFF.

This chain links TRBV29-1 with TRBJ1-2; D unresolved. Between the trimmed V and J ends, which lost 6 bases and 4 bases, there was a span of 9 bases. Germline assignment: CDR1 SQVTM and CDR2 ANQGSEA. CDR3 length: 11 residues. The CDR3: CSVRESYGYTF. Here the CDR3 DNA reads TGCAGCGTGAGGGAGAGCTATGGCTACACCTTC.

V gene TRBV2 combines with J gene TRBJ1-1, with 7 bases fitting TRBD1. Germline values: CDR1 SNHLY, CDR2 FYNNEI. The V segment lost 2 bases and the J segment 3 bases; nucleotides outside the gene matches: 3. The CDR3 runs to 14 residues. The CDR3 loop is CASSETRGYTEAFF. The CDR3 coding sequence is TGTGCCAGCAGTGAAACCAGGGGGTACACTGAAGCTTTCTTT.

The chain joins TRBV7-6 to TRBJ2-7, with D tentatively TRBD1 (6 bases). The CDR3 runs to 13 residues. Germline assignment: CDR1 SGHVS and CDR2 FNYEAQ. V lost 2 bases and J lost 3, with 8 bases in between. CDR3 DNA sequence: TGTGCCAGCAGCTTAAACAGGGACTACGAGCAGTACTTC. Translated, it gives CASSLNRDYEQYF.

The chain recombines TRBV5-6 with TRBJ2-5; the match to TRBD2 covers 7 bases. J lost 3 bases, V lost 3 bases, and 8 bases had no gene match. CDR1 and CDR2 from the germline V gene are SGHDT and YYEEEE. The CDR3 loop spans 15 amino acids. The CDR3 DNA reads TGTGCCAGCAGCTCAACCGGGACTATCAAAGAGACCCAGTACTTC. This encodes CASSSTGTIKETQYF.

The chain carries TRBV6-5 and TRBJ2-7; 12 nucleotides align to TRBD2. Germline-derived CDR1 and CDR2 are MNHEY and SVGAGI. The V gene end was trimmed by 5 bases and the J gene end by 6 bases; junction bases not matched to a gene: 5. The CDR3 is 14 amino acids. The CDR3 nucleotides read TGTGCCAGCAGTACCCGGACTAGCGGGGTCGAGCAGTACTTC. Translation gives CASSTRTSGVEQYF.

The chain couples TRBV5-1 to TRBJ2-1, with 7 bases identical to TRBD2. J was trimmed by 5 bases and V by 3 bases; bases with no gene match: 5. Germline V CDR1 and CDR2: SGHRS, YFSETQ. CDR3 length equals 14 residues. The chain's CDR3 is CASSSSGDHNEQFF. CDR3 DNA sequence: TGCGCCAGCAGCTCGAGCGGGGACCACAATGAGCAGTTCTTC.

The chain combines TRBV18 with TRBJ1-1; 7 bases map to TRBD1. This CDR3 spans 16 amino acids. Looked up from germline, CDR1 is KGHSH and CDR2 is LQKENI. J lost 3 bases, V lost 4 bases, and 11 bases had no gene match. The CDR3 nucleotides read TGTGCCAGCTCACATAAAGGATACGGGACAGACACTGAAGCTTTCTTT. Its protein is CASSHKGYGTDTEAFF.

The chain is built from TRBV6-1 and TRBJ2-1, with 11 bases lining up with TRBD2. The germline CDR1 and CDR2 sequences are MNHNS and SASEGT. This CDR3 has 16 amino acids. V was clipped by 4 bases and J by 5 bases; unmatched bases: 7. This CDR3 reads CASSGTLAGANNEQFF. Written as DNA, the CDR3 is TGTGCCAGCAGTGGAACACTAGCGGGGGCGAACAATGAGCAGTTCTTC.

About this clone itself: Other DNA sequences from this sample encode an identical CDR3 as well. J is TRBJ2-1 and V is TRBV7-2; 13 nucleotides line up with TRBD2. Per the germline V gene, CDR1 is SGHTA and CDR2 is FQGNSA. V trimming: 6 bases; J trimming: 7 bases; junction bases outside the gene matches: 6. The length of the CDR3 is 15 residues. CDR3 coding DNA: TGTGCCAGCAGTTTGACTAGCGGGGGGCGAAATGAGCAGTTCTTC. This gives the protein CASSLTSGGRNEQFF.